The source of this TCR beta chain is a study of vaccination and CD4 T cells after COVID-19. The CDR3 has 15 residues. V trimming: 2 bases; J trimming: 4 bases; junction bases outside the gene matches: 7. The germline CDR1 and CDR2 sequences are LNHNV and YYDKDF (reference sequence). The Oncomine TCR Beta short-read assay was applied to DNA of cultured CD4+ T cells. Someone extracted genomic DNA from cultured CD4+ T cells. MiXCR was run by TCRdb on the PCR reads, yielding one entry per CDR3 protein. Altogether about 13,000 distinct CDR3 sequences are present, about two fifths being singletons, with the ten largest covering 13%. A remark on this clonotype: Its antigen is unknown.

Noted treatment: 10-day PBMC culture with coronavirus spike peptide pools or control peptides (ViraFEST assay). This clonotype originated in a human donor who had recovered from COVID-19. Material: CD4+ T cells from blood, cultured in vitro. V usage is TRBV15 and J usage is TRBJ1-1; the match to TRBD1 covers 7 bases. CDR3 loop: CATSRRTGGSTEAFF. The CDR3 coding sequence is TGTGCCACCAGCAGACGGACAGGCGGAAGCACTGAAGCTTTCTTT. Supplemented by reference TRBV15 and TRBJ1-1, the full variable domain reads DAMVIQNPRYQVTQFGKPVTLSCSQTLNHNVMYWYQQKSSQAPKLLFHYYDKDFNNEADTPDNFQSRRPNTSFCFLDIRSPGLGDTAMYLCATSRRTGGSTEAFFGQGTRLTVV.